One and the same sample provided the 25 T cell receptor beta chains below, sequenced in a study of T-cell memory formation after mild COVID-19. MiXCR was run by TCRdb on the 5' RACE reads, yielding one entry per CDR3 protein. The data show about 190,000 distinct CDR3 sequences, about 18% seen once. What was sequenced was PBMCs or a T cell subset sorted from them (not recorded which). Receptors originate from an adult woman who had mild COVID-19 (a few samples of this study predate the infection). Cell type and time point are not known.

The rearrangement joins TRBV6-5 to TRBJ2-7; D gene uncertain. CDR3 size: 14 residues. The germline V and J ends were trimmed by 5 bases and 3 bases, with 14 bases remaining between them. Germline loops: CDR1 MNHEY, CDR2 SVGAGI. CDR3 amino acids: CASSKAQVGYEQYF. For the CDR3, the DNA is TGTGCCAGCAGTAAAGCGCAGGTTGGCTACGAGCAGTACTTC.

This rearrangement joins TRBV11-2 to TRBJ2-5; 10 nucleotides align to TRBD1. The CDR3 is 18 residues long. The V gene's germline CDR1 is SGHAT and CDR2 FQNNGV. Trimming removed 1 base from V and 5 bases from J; junction bases left unmatched: 13. CDR3 DNA: TGTGCCAGCAGCTTAGCCCCGCCCGGGACAGGGGTGCATGAGACCCAGTACTTC. Translating it yields CASSLAPPGTGVHETQYF. Based on the CDR3 plus reference TRBV11-2 and TRBJ2-5, the full variable domain is EAGVAQSPRYKIIEKRQSVAFWCNPISGHATLYWYQQILGQGPKLLIQFQNNGVVDDSQLPKDRFSAERLKGVDSTLKIQPAKLEDSAVYLCASSLAPPGTGVHETQYFGPGTRLLVL.

The sample holds one count of this clonotype. This sequence joins TRBV5-6 and TRBJ2-5, with D possibly being TRBD1 or TRBD2 (5 bases each). The V end lost 4 bases, the J end lost 4 bases, and 17 bases lay between the germline ends. Germline CDR1 and CDR2: SGHDT and YYEEEE. The CDR3 covers 15 residues. This CDR3 is CASSPPVERGETQYF. CDR3 nucleotides: TGTGCCAGCAGCCCCCCCGTTGAGAGGGGAGAGACCCAGTACTTC. The full variable domain, rest sourced from reference TRBV5-6 and TRBJ2-5, is DAGVTQSPTHLIKTRGQQVTLRCSPKSGHDTVSWYQQALGQGPQFIFQYYEEEERQRGNFPDRFSGHQFPNYSSELNVNALLLGDSALYLCASSPPVERGETQYFGPGTRLLVL.

A few counts support this clonotype. This chain connects TRBV18 to TRBJ1-1; no clear D. The germline V gene has CDR1 KGHSH and CDR2 LQKENI. V was cut by 2 bases and J by 5 bases, with 9 bases left in between. The CDR3 loop spans 13 amino acids. This CDR3 is CASSPGQTTEAFF. The CDR3 DNA reads as TGTGCCAGCTCACCAGGCCAGACGACTGAAGCTTTCTTT.

This clonotype was observed a handful of times. CDR3 sequence (DNA): TGTGCCAGCAGCCTTTACCCCGGGACAGCGCTTATACCCCTCGAGCAGTACTTC. Translation gives CASSLYPGTALIPLEQYF. This chain joins TRBV3-1 and TRBJ2-7; 7 nucleotides line up with TRBD1. Trimming at V came to 4 bases and at J to 6 bases, leaving 21 bases not matched to a gene. This CDR3 spans 18 amino acids. The germline V gene encodes CDR1 LGHDT and CDR2 YNNKEL (reference sequence).

This clonotype has a handful of counts. The chain has TRBV7-8 and TRBJ2-4; a possible D gene is TRBD2 (5 bases). Between the trimmed V and J ends, which lost 5 bases and 0 bases, there was a span of 23 bases. From germline, CDR1 is SGHVS and CDR2 FQNEAQ. This CDR3 comprises 19 residues. The DNA of the CDR3 is TGTGCCAGCAGCACCTTCTGGGCTCGGGGAAAACTAGCCAAAAACATTCAGTACTTC. Translated, it gives CASSTFWARGKLAKNIQYF.

The chain couples TRBV5-5 to TRBJ1-4; 7 bases map to TRBD1. The CDR3 length is 16 residues. V gave up 2 bases and J gave up 7 bases; unmatched junction bases: 11. Germline assignment: CDR1 SGHKS and CDR2 YYEKEE (reference sequence). CDR3: CASSLGQAAFSEKLFF. For the CDR3, the DNA is TGTGCCAGCAGCTTAGGACAGGCGGCGTTTAGTGAAAAACTGTTTTTT.

A few counts support this clonotype. This chain links TRBV7-3 with TRBJ2-3; possibly TRBD2 for D (5 bases). Germline V CDR1 and CDR2: SGHTA, FQGTGA. The CDR3 totals 15 residues. V shed 1 base and J shed 0 bases, with 8 bases lying between them. The CDR3 here is CASSLNTGSTDTQYF. In nucleotides, the CDR3 is TGTGCCAGCAGCTTAAATACGGGAAGCACAGATACGCAGTATTTT.

The chain links TRBV7-6 to TRBJ2-5; D unresolved. Germline V lookup: CDR1 SGHVS, CDR2 FNYEAQ. Trimming pared 0 bases from V and 3 bases from J, leaving 5 bases between. This CDR3 has 13 amino acids. In DNA, the CDR3 is TGTGCCAGCAGCTTAGCTCGCGAAGAGACCCAGTACTTC. Translating gives CASSLAREETQYF.

The V call is TRBV20-1, the J call TRBJ2-5; 10 positions match TRBD2. Germline trimming cut 3 bases from V and 1 base from J; bases unmatched to any gene: 5. CDR1 is DFQATT, CDR2 SNEGSKA, per germline (reference sequence). There are 15 residues in the CDR3. CDR3 amino acids: CSASGSGGAQETQYF. The CDR3, as DNA: TGCAGTGCTAGTGGGAGCGGGGGGGCCCAAGAGACCCAGTACTTC.

This clonotype was observed a few times. The chain recombines TRBV6-2 or TRBV6-3 with TRBJ2-5; D not certain. V was clipped by 2 bases and J by 4 bases, with 11 bases between them. The CDR3 consists of 14 residues. Germline assignment: CDR1 MNHEY and CDR2 SVGEGT. The CDR3 here is CASSYGWLGETQYF. The CDR3 DNA reads as TGTGCCAGCAGTTACGGATGGTTAGGAGAGACCCAGTACTTC.

This clonotype showed up just a few times. The chain carries TRBV19 and TRBJ1-5; D is undetermined. Trimming pared 7 bases from V and 0 bases from J, leaving 19 bases between. The CDR3 runs to 17 residues. The V gene's germline CDR1 is LNHDA and CDR2 SQIVND (reference sequence). The CDR3 spells CASTKNVGFTSNQPQHF. In nucleotides, the CDR3 is TGTGCCAGTACTAAGAACGTTGGTTTCACTAGCAATCAGCCCCAGCATTTT.

This sequence joins TRBV11-2 and TRBJ2-1; 14 bases fit TRBD2. J lost 5 bases, V lost 5 bases, and 5 bases had no gene match. This CDR3 comprises 16 residues. Germline V gives CDR1 SGHAT, CDR2 FQNNGV. Here the CDR3 reads CASSPTSGGANNEQFF. CDR3 coding DNA: TGTGCCAGCAGCCCGACTAGCGGGGGGGCAAACAATGAGCAGTTCTTC.

This clonotype was picked up a small number of times. The chain combines TRBV5-1 with TRBJ1-6, with D possibly matching TRBD1 (5 bases). Deletions cut 0 bases from V and 6 bases from J, with 7 bases between. The CDR3 loop spans 14 amino acids. The V gene's germline CDR1 is SGHRS and CDR2 YFSETQ. CDR3 in amino acids: CASSLGQLNSPLHF. The CDR3 region has the DNA TGCGCCAGCAGCTTGGGACAGCTTAATTCACCCCTCCACTTT. The whole variable domain, remainder taken from reference TRBV5-1 and TRBJ1-6, is KAGVTQTPRYLIKTRGQQVTLSCSPISGHRSVSWYQQTPGQGLQFLFEYFSETQRNKGNFPGRFSGRQFSNSRSEMNVSTLELGDSALYLCASSLGQLNSPLHFGNGTRLTVT.

The V call is TRBV5-1, the J call TRBJ2-1, with 13 positions matching TRBD2. Trimming removed 2 bases from V and 7 bases from J; junction bases left unmatched: 3. The germline CDR1 and CDR2 sequences are SGHRS and YFSETQ. This CDR3 spans 15 amino acids. The CDR3 nucleotides read TGCGCCAGCAGCTTTCGACTAGCGGGGGGTAATGAGCAGTTCTTC. Translation: CASSFRLAGGNEQFF.

Here the CDR3 DNA reads TGCGCCAGCAGCGAGGCCCCTAATTCACCCCTCCACTTT. Residues: CASSEAPNSPLHF. The chain employs TRBV5-1 and TRBJ1-6; D remains unclear. V gave up 4 bases and J gave up 6 bases, with 8 bases separating them. Germline CDR1 and CDR2: SGHRS and YFSETQ. There are 13 residues in the CDR3.

About this clonotype: The junction and the germline gene differ at one end; a read error may be behind it. The chain employs TRBV6-5 and TRBJ2-1; TRBD2 matches 11 bases. Germline CDR1 reads MNHEY; CDR2 reads SVGAGI. There are 16 residues in the CDR3. The CDR3: CASSHSLAGGWNEQFF. For the CDR3, the DNA is TGTGCCAGCAGTCACTCTCTAGCGGGGGGCTGGAATGAGCAGTTCTTC.

This rearrangement joins TRBV20-1 to TRBJ2-1; D not resolved. Per germline, CDR1 DFQATT and CDR2 SNEGSKA (reference sequence). Trimming stripped 3 bases from V and 0 bases from J, with 12 bases between. This CDR3 region has 15 residues. The CDR3 coding sequence is TGCAGTGCTAGTTTGTCCGGATACTCCTACAATGAGCAGTTCTTC. Encoded protein: CSASLSGYSYNEQFF.

In its sample, this clonotype was seen many times. CDR3 amino acids: CASSLDGRDTGELFF. DNA for the CDR3: TGCGCCAGCAGCTTGGACGGCAGGGACACCGGGGAGCTGTTTTTT. The V gene is TRBV5-1, the J gene TRBJ2-2, with a weak D call TRBD1 (5 bases). The CDR3 extends over 15 amino acids. Trimming removed 0 bases from V and 3 bases from J, with 9 bases in between. Germline CDR1 and CDR2: SGHRS and YFSETQ.

This clonotype was seen more than once but under ten times. This chain connects TRBV11-2 to TRBJ2-1, with TRBD2 matching over 9 bases. From germline, CDR1 is SGHAT and CDR2 FQNNGV. V lost 0 bases and J lost 4; bases outside the gene matches: 1. The CDR3 loop spans 15 amino acids. This CDR3 is CASSLDSGGYNEQFF. In DNA form, the CDR3 reads TGTGCCAGCAGCTTAGATAGCGGGGGTTACAATGAGCAGTTCTTC. The entire variable domain, with the rest obtained from reference TRBV11-2 and TRBJ2-1, is as follows: EAGVAQSPRYKIIEKRQSVAFWCNPISGHATLYWYQQILGQGPKLLIQFQNNGVVDDSQLPKDRFSAERLKGVDSTLKIQPAKLEDSAVYLCASSLDSGGYNEQFFGPGTRLTVL.

This clonotype was seen a few times. One end of the junction is discordant with germline, which a read error may explain. The chain has TRBV5-1 and TRBJ1-3; no clear D gene. Germline V CDR1 and CDR2: SGHRS, YFSETQ. The CDR3 is 13 residues long. The CDR3 region is CASSLDFGNTIYF. The CDR3 nucleotides read TGCGCCAGCAGTTTGGACTTCGGAAACACCATATATTTT.

The chain combines TRBV3-1 with TRBJ2-7; possible D gene TRBD2, 6 bases. Trimming left V 6 bases short and J 7 bases short, with 16 bases between. Germline V gives CDR1 LGHDT, CDR2 YNNKEL (reference sequence). CDR3 length: 13 amino acids. The CDR3 is CASRRQTGGEQYF. CDR3 in DNA: TGTGCCAGCAGAAGACAGACTGGGGGGGAGCAGTACTTC.

This chain uses TRBV5-1 with TRBJ1-1; D perhaps matches TRBD1 (6 bases). The V gene lost 0 bases and the J gene lost 7 bases, with 13 bases spanning the gap. The germline gives CDR1 SGHRS, CDR2 YFSETQ. The CDR3 is 14 amino acids. The CDR3 region is CASSLGTTGNEAFF. DNA of the CDR3: TGCGCCAGCAGCTTGGGGACCACAGGGAATGAAGCTTTCTTT.

This clonotype has just a few counts. This chain connects TRBV15 to TRBJ2-5; possible D gene TRBD2, 6 bases. CDR3 length: 15 amino acids. V gave up 0 bases and J gave up 5 bases, with 13 bases separating them. Germline CDR1 is LNHNV and CDR2 is YYDKDF (reference sequence). The CDR3 DNA is TGTGCCACCAGCAGAGATAACTCCGGGAGTGAGACCCAGTACTTC. As protein: CATSRDNSGSETQYF.

This clonotype showed up just a few times. This sequence joins TRBV3-1 and TRBJ2-5; D unclear. Looked up from germline, CDR1 is LGHDT and CDR2 is YNNKEL (reference sequence). The CDR3 runs to 16 residues. V lost 3 bases and J lost 4, with 18 bases in between. This CDR3 is CASSHLGGPPLETQYF. The CDR3 DNA is TGTGCCAGCAGCCACTTGGGTGGCCCCCCCCTAGAGACCCAGTACTTC.